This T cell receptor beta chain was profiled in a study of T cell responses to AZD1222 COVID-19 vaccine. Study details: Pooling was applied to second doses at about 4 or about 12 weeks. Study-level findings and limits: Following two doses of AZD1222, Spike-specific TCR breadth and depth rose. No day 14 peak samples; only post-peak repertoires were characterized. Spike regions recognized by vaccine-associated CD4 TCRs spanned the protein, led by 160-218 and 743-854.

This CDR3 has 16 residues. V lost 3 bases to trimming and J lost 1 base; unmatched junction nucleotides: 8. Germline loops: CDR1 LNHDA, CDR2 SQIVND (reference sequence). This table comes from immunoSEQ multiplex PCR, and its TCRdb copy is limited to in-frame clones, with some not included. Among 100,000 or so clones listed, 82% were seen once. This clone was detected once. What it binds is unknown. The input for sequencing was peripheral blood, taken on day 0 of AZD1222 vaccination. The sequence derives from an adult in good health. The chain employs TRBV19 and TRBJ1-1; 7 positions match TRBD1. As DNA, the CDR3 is TGTGCCAGTAGTATGGTTGCGGGACAGTCGAACACTGAAGCTTTCTTT. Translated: CASSMVAGQSNTEAFF.